This TCR beta chain was sequenced during a study of blood T cells in healthy people across ages. A sample-barcoded 5' primer and a J-beta primer mix were used in a second PCR of roughly 7 to 12 cycles. From the 5' RACE reads, TCRdb called clonotypes with MiXCR, one entry per CDR3 protein. This table holds approximately 700,000 distinct CDR3 sequences, roughly 32% found once. The V gene's germline CDR1 is KGHSH and CDR2 LQKENI. CDR3 size: 15 residues. The V segment lost 3 bases and the J segment 7 bases; nucleotides outside the gene matches: 8. Each individual donor underwent a draw of roughly 10 milliliters of peripheral blood. The table lists this clonotype with many counts.

This chain uses TRBV18 with TRBJ2-1; TRBD1 matches at 8 bases. What was sequenced was blood. This receptor was obtained from an elderly woman in good health. The CDR3 protein is CASSPDRVRGNEQFF. The CDR3 bases are TGTGCCAGCTCACCGGACAGGGTGAGAGGGAATGAGCAGTTCTTC.